The 23 T cell receptor beta chains below all came from one sample that was sequenced in a study of blood T cell repertoires in COVID-19. TCRdb keeps only in-frame clones here, not all; method: immunoSEQ multiplex PCR. The table lists about 180,000 clones, roughly four fifths of them singletons. The sample taken for sequencing was peripheral blood. The receptors derive from a woman in her seventies with COVID-19, enrolled during active disease.

This rearrangement joins TRBV11-2 to TRBJ2-5; D is perhaps TRBD2 (6 bases). Trimming removed 5 bases at V and 3 bases at J, with 13 bases between. The CDR3 is made up of 14 amino acids. Germline CDR1 SGHAT, CDR2 FQNNGV. CDR3 protein: CASSPTRGKETQYF. CDR3 nucleotides: TGTGCCAGCAGCCCGACTAGGGGAAAAGAGACCCAGTACTTC.

This chain connects TRBV4-3 to TRBJ1-2; D may be TRBD1 (5 bases). The CDR3 is 16 amino acids. Between the trimmed V and J ends, which lost 4 bases and 2 bases, there was a span of 17 bases. The germline CDR1 and CDR2 sequences are LGHNA and YSLEER. The CDR3 here is CASSLYRDSLNYGYTF. The CDR3 nucleotides are TGCGCCAGCAGCCTCTACCGGGACTCCTTAAACTATGGCTACACCTTC.

The rearrangement links TRBV30 to TRBJ1-6, with no clear D. The CDR3 loop spans 14 amino acids. V shed 6 bases and J shed 9 bases, with 18 bases lying between them. The germline gives CDR1 GTSNPN, CDR2 SVGIG (reference sequence). For the CDR3, the DNA is TGTGCCTGCCAGGACCCGGGATCAGTTTCACCCCTCCACTTT. This translates into CACQDPGSVSPLHF.

The chain links TRBV7-2 to TRBJ2-5; D may be TRBD2 (5 bases). CDR3 length equals 15 residues. V was trimmed by 2 bases and J by 0 bases, leaving 10 bases between them. Germline V gene data show CDR1 as SGHTA and CDR2 as FQGNSA. The CDR3 bases are TGTGCCAGCAGCTTAAGGTTGCGGGACCAAGAGACCCAGTACTTC. This codes for CASSLRLRDQETQYF.

This clone was observed a few times. The genes are TRBV7-2 and TRBJ1-2; no clear D gene. The length of the CDR3 is 12 residues. Deletions cut 1 base from V and 6 bases from J, with 6 bases between. CDR1 and CDR2 from the germline V gene are SGHTA and FQGNSA. DNA for the CDR3: TGTGCCAGCAGCTTAGGGGAGGATGGCTACACCTTC. Translating it yields CASSLGEDGYTF.

This clone was observed once. The chain employs TRBV7-2 and TRBJ2-7; weak D call: TRBD2 (6 bases). V was shortened by 1 base and J by 1 base, with 11 bases between the two germline ends. Germline CDR1 and CDR2: SGHTA and FQGNSA. CDR3 length: 15 residues. The CDR3 protein is CASSLGRGRSYEQYF. The CDR3 nucleotides read TGTGCCAGCAGCTTAGGGAGGGGAAGATCCTACGAGCAGTACTTC.

On this clone: Within the sample, other DNA sequences also encode this same CDR3. In DNA, the CDR3 is TGTGCCAGCTCACCCCTAGCGGGAGAGTACAATGAGCAGTTCTTC. This gives the protein CASSPLAGEYNEQFF. This chain uses TRBV18 with TRBJ2-1; 10 nucleotides agree with TRBD2. Trimming at V came to 3 bases and at J to 4 bases, leaving 3 bases not matched to a gene. The CDR3 runs to 15 residues. Germline assignment: CDR1 KGHSH and CDR2 LQKENI.

This clone is a singleton in its sample. The same CDR3 also results from other DNA sequences found in this sample. V and J are TRBV7-2 and TRBJ1-2, with a possible D match to TRBD1 (6 bases). V lost 3 bases, J lost 4 bases, and 9 bases lay in between. CDR3 length: 13 residues. Germline V gene sequence: CDR1 SGHTA, CDR2 FQGNSA. The CDR3 sequence: CASSLTGSYGYTF. In DNA, the CDR3 is TGTGCCAGCAGCTTGACAGGATCCTATGGCTACACCTTC.

This clone was picked up a small number of times. The chain has TRBV6-4 and TRBJ1-1; the D gene is possibly TRBD1 (5 bases). Germline V lookup: CDR1 MRHNA, CDR2 SNTAGT. CDR3 length equals 16 residues. Trimming removed 8 bases at V and 4 bases at J, with 23 bases between. The chain's CDR3 is CASSPELTSQGTEAFF. Written as DNA, the CDR3 is TGTGCCAGCTCACCGGAACTTACCTCTCAGGGCACTGAAGCTTTCTTT.

This clone was counted only a few times. J is TRBJ2-1 and V is TRBV7-9, with a tentative D call TRBD1 (6 bases). Per the germline V gene, CDR1 is SEHNR and CDR2 is FQNEAQ (reference sequence). V lost 6 bases, J lost 4 bases, and 19 bases lay in between. The CDR3 totals 16 residues. The CDR3 DNA reads TGTGCCAGCAGACGACCGGACAGAACTTTTTACAATGAGCAGTTCTTC. This codes for CASRRPDRTFYNEQFF. Combining the CDR3 with reference TRBV7-9 and TRBJ2-1 gives the whole variable domain DTGVSQNPRHKITKRGQNVTFRCDPISEHNRLYWYRQTLGQGPEFLTYFQNEAQLEKSRLLSDRFSAERPKGSFSTLEIQRTEQGDSAMYLCASRRPDRTFYNEQFFGPGTRLTVL.

The chain joins TRBV29-1 to TRBJ1-2; TRBD1 might be the D (6 bases). This CDR3 region has 13 residues. Germline V gene sequence: CDR1 SQVTM, CDR2 ANQGSEA. V lost 3 bases and J lost 5, with 13 bases in between. In nucleotides, the CDR3 is TGCAGCGTTGAGCTAGGACAGTGGTATGGCTACACCTTC. Its protein product is CSVELGQWYGYTF.

CDR3 loop: CASLNHLTAGDTGELFF. CDR3 coding DNA: TGTGCCAGCTTGAATCACCTGACAGCGGGAGATACCGGGGAGCTGTTTTTT. The chain is built from TRBV3-1 (or the pseudogene TRBV3-2) and TRBJ2-2; TRBD2 aligns across 8 bases. Germline V CDR1 and CDR2: LGHDT, YNNKEL (reference sequence). The CDR3 length is 17 residues. With V trimmed by 8 bases and J by 5 bases, 16 bases remained unmatched.

The chain employs TRBV7-2 and TRBJ1-1; D gene unclear. V gave up 2 bases and J gave up 2 bases, with 12 bases separating them. From germline, CDR1 is SGHTA and CDR2 FQGNSA. The CDR3 runs 15 residues. The CDR3, as DNA: TGTGCCAGCAGCTTACTTGGCAGTTCAAACACTGAAGCTTTCTTT. Translated, it gives CASSLLGSSNTEAFF.

This chain joins TRBV7-2 and TRBJ1-1; weak D call: TRBD1 (6 bases). Trimming removed 3 bases from V and 0 bases from J, with 8 bases in between. This CDR3 has 14 amino acids. CDR1 is SGHTA and CDR2 is FQGNSA in the germline V gene. CDR3 loop: CASSFHRVNTEAFF. The CDR3 DNA follows: TGTGCCAGCAGCTTCCACAGGGTGAACACTGAAGCTTTCTTT.

The chain employs TRBV3-1 (or the pseudogene TRBV3-2) and TRBJ1-2; D uncertain. This CDR3 is built from 12 residues. With 2 bases removed from V and 7 bases from J, the gap between germline ends came to 8 bases. Looked up from germline, CDR1 is LGHDT and CDR2 is YNNKEL (reference sequence). CDR3 sequence: CASSQLSSGYTF. In nucleotides, the CDR3 is TGTGCCAGCAGCCAATTAAGTAGTGGCTACACCTTC.

The chain joins TRBV5-1 to TRBJ1-3; no definite D call. Trimming left V 1 base short and J 0 bases short, with 8 bases between. The length of the CDR3 is 15 residues. CDR1 SGHRS and CDR2 YFSETQ come from the germline V gene. The CDR3 DNA follows: TGCGCCAGCAGCTTGCCAGTACCCTCTGGAAACACCATATATTTT. Translating gives CASSLPVPSGNTIYF.

The chain employs TRBV7-6 and TRBJ1-2; TRBD1 agrees at 9 bases. J lost 2 bases, V lost 5 bases, and 9 bases had no gene match. This CDR3 spans 16 amino acids. Per germline, CDR1 SGHVS and CDR2 FNYEAQ. CDR3 sequence reads: CASSPTNRGLNYGYTF. CDR3 sequence (DNA): TGTGCCAGCAGCCCTACAAACAGGGGGCTAAACTATGGCTACACCTTC.

The rearrangement links TRBV6-6 to TRBJ2-1; 11 bases map to TRBD2. This CDR3 contains 14 residues. The V gene's germline CDR1 is MNHNY and CDR2 SVGAGI (reference sequence). J lost 5 bases, V lost 6 bases, and 3 bases had no gene match. CDR3 coding DNA: TGTGCCAGCAGACTAGCGGGAGTAAACAATGAGCAGTTCTTC. This sequence encodes CASRLAGVNNEQFF.

This clone was seen ten or more times. The genes are TRBV5-1 and TRBJ1-4; possible D gene TRBD1, 5 bases. V gave up 4 bases and J gave up 7 bases, with 14 bases separating them. CDR3 length: 14 amino acids. Germline V gene lookup returns CDR1 SGHRS and CDR2 YFSETQ. CDR3 sequence: CASSQGSGREKLFF. The CDR3 DNA reads TGCGCCAGCAGCCAGGGTTCTGGGCGTGAAAAACTGTTTTTT.

CDR3 DNA: TGTGCCAGCAGTTTTTGGGGAGGCTCTGGAAACACCATATATTTT. Residues: CASSFWGGSGNTIYF. The rearrangement uses TRBV28 and TRBJ1-3; the D is unclear. Germline V gene data show CDR1 as MDHEN and CDR2 as SYDVKM. The CDR3 totals 15 residues. Trimming shortened V by 3 bases and J by 0 bases, and 9 bases separated the two germline ends.

This chain connects TRBV28 to TRBJ2-2, with 11 bases identical to TRBD2. This CDR3 has 16 residues. V shed 6 bases, J shed 5 bases, and the junction held 8 bases outside the gene matches. Germline loops: CDR1 MDHEN, CDR2 SYDVKM. The CDR3 coding sequence is TGTGCCAGCAGCCATAGCGGGAGGGCCGGAACCGGGGAGCTGTTTTTT. Its protein product is CASSHSGRAGTGELFF.

This clone was observed a few times. The gene calls are TRBV11-1 and TRBJ1-4; 8 bases align to TRBD1. The CDR3 runs to 15 residues. J was trimmed by 8 bases and V by 5 bases; bases with no gene match: 10. Germline assignment: CDR1 SGHAT and CDR2 FQDESV (reference sequence). The CDR3 region is CASSVGIQGEEKLFF. The DNA of the CDR3 is TGTGCCAGCAGCGTCGGAATACAGGGGGAGGAAAAACTGTTTTTT.

This rearrangement joins TRBV5-8 to TRBJ1-4, with D unclear. The CDR3 runs to 18 residues. Deletions cut 0 bases from V and 0 bases from J, with 15 bases between. The germline gives CDR1 SGHTS, CDR2 YDEGEE. In nucleotides, the CDR3 is TGTGCCAGCAGCTTGGATCGACGCGCCGGAGCAACTAATGAAAAACTGTTTTTT. As protein: CASSLDRRAGATNEKLFF.